Sequencing of this TCR beta chain was carried out in a study of blood T cell repertoires in COVID-19. The protocol was immunoSEQ multiplex PCR, while the TCRdb copy is restricted to in-frame clones and leaves out a portion. The table lists 300,000 to 400,000 clones, around four fifths of them singletons. In this sample, this clone turned up a few times. J lost 4 bases, V lost 3 bases, and 6 bases had no gene match. Per the germline V gene, CDR1 is SGHRS and CDR2 is YFSETQ. CDR3 length: 15 amino acids. The source material was peripheral blood. The chain joins TRBV5-1 to TRBJ1-1; 10 bases fit TRBD1. This clonotype was obtained from a man aged 25-45 years with active or convalescent COVID-19. The CDR3 region has the DNA TGCGCCAGCAGCTCCCTGACAGGGGGCATCACTGAAGCTTTCTTT. This sequence encodes CASSSLTGGITEAFF. The entire variable domain, with the rest obtained from reference TRBV5-1 and TRBJ1-1, is as follows: KAGVTQTPRYLIKTRGQQVTLSCSPISGHRSVSWYQQTPGQGLQFLFEYFSETQRNKGNFPGRFSGRQFSNSRSEMNVSTLELGDSALYLCASSSLTGGITEAFFGQGTRLTVV.